This TCR beta chain was observed in a study of early T cells in non-severe SARS-CoV-2 infection. Study-level background: Bulk RNA isolated from unsorted whole blood underwent sequencing; chains were not paired. Broader study findings: Using VDJdb, the matching emphasized anti-spike CD8 responses while missing private and CD4 specificities.

cDNA molecules, individually, were tagged with unique molecular identifiers. TCRdb itself ran the 5' RACE reads through MiXCR, one entry per CDR3 protein. The repertoire consists of some 100,000 distinct CDR3 sequences, with roughly 15% occurring once and the leading ten covering around 0.58%. Note on this clonotype: The target antigen is unknown.

From germline, CDR1 is LGHDT and CDR2 YNNKEL (reference sequence). Trimming left V 3 bases short and J 7 bases short, with 12 bases between. The CDR3 is 13 amino acids. This TCR came from an adult who was a healthcare worker with PCR-confirmed SARS-CoV-2 infection or an uninfected control (not recorded which). V usage is TRBV3-1 and J usage is TRBJ1-1, with D perhaps matching TRBD1 (5 bases). Sequencing was performed on whole blood. The CDR3 coding sequence is TGTGCCAGCAGCCACGGGACGGGCGGTGAAGCTTTCTTT. Residues: CASSHGTGGEAFF.